This T cell receptor (beta chain) was found in a study of T cell responses to AZD1222 COVID-19 vaccine. Only in-frame clones appear in the TCRdb table, and some are missing; sequencing was by immunoSEQ multiplex PCR. The data hold around 150,000 clones, with around nine tenths observed a single time. V was cut by 7 bases and J by 6 bases, with 21 bases left in between. The CDR3 totals 15 residues. The V gene's germline CDR1 is MNHEY and CDR2 SMNVEV (reference sequence). Here the sequenced sample was peripheral blood, taken on day 0 of AZD1222 vaccination. V gene TRBV27 combines with J gene TRBJ1-2; D possibly corresponds to TRBD1 (6 bases). This TCR was sampled from an adult in good health. This CDR3 reads CASTRSGGAKDGYTF. The CDR3 DNA is TGTGCCAGCACCCGGTCGGGGGGCGCGAAAGATGGCTACACCTTC.